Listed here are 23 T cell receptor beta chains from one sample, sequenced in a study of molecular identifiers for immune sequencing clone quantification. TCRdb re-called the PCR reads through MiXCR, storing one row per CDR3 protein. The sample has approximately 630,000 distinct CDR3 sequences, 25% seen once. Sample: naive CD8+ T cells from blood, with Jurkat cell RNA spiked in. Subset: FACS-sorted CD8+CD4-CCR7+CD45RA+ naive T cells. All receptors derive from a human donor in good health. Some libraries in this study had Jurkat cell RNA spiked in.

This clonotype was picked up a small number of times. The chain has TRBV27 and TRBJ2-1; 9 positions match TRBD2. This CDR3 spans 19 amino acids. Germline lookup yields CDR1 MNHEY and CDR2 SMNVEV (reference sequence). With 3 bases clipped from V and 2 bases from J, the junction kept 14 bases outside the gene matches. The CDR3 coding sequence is TGTGCCAGCAGTTTGAGTGCTAGGAGCGGGGGGCATACCTACAATGAGCAGTTCTTC. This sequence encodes CASSLSARSGGHTYNEQFF.

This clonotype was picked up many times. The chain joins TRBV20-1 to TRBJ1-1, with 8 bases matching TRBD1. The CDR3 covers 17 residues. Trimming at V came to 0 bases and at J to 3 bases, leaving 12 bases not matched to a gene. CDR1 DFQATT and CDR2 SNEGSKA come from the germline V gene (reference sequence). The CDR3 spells CSARDHLGTGGDTEAFF. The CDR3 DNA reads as TGCAGTGCTAGAGATCACTTAGGGACAGGAGGCGACACTGAAGCTTTCTTT.

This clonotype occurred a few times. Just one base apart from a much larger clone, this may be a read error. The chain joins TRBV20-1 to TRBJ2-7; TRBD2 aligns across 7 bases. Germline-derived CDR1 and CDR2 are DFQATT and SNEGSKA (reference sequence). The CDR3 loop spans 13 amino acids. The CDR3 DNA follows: TGCAGTGCTCCGACGGGGGGTAGTCACGAGCAGTGCTTC. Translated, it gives CSAPTGGSHEQCF.

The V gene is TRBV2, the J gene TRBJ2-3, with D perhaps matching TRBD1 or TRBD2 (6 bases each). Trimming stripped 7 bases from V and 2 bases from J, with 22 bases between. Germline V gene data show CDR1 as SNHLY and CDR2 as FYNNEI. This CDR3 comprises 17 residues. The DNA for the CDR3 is TGTGCCAGCATGGGTTCCGGGGGCCACACTCTCACAGATACGCAGTATTTT. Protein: CASMGSGGHTLTDTQYF. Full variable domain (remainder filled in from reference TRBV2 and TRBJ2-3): EPEVTQTPSHQVTQMGQEVILRCVPISNHLYFYWYRQILGQKVEFLVSFYNNEISEKSEIFDDQFSVERPDGSNFTLKIRSTKLEDSAMYFCASMGSGGHTLTDTQYFGPGTRLTVL.

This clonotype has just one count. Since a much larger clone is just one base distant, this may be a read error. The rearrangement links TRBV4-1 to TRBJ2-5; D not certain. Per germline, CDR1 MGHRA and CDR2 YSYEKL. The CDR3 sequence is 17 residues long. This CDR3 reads CASSQVLRTLGQKTQYF. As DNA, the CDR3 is TGCGCCAGCAGCCAAGTGCTAAGGACCCTAGGCCAAAAGACCCAGTACTTC.

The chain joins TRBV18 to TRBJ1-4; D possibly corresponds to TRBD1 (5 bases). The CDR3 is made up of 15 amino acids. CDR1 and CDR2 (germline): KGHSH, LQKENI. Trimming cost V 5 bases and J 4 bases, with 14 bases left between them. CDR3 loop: CASSSRDGNNEKLFF. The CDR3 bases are TGTGCCAGCTCAAGCCGGGACGGCAATAATGAAAAACTGTTTTTT.

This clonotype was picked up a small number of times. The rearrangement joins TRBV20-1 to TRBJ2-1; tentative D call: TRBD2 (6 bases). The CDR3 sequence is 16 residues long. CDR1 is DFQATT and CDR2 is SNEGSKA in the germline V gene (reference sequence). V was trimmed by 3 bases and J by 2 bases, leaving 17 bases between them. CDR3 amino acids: CSASEKGSGAYNEQFF. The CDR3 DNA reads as TGCAGTGCTAGTGAAAAAGGTAGCGGAGCCTACAATGAGCAGTTCTTC.

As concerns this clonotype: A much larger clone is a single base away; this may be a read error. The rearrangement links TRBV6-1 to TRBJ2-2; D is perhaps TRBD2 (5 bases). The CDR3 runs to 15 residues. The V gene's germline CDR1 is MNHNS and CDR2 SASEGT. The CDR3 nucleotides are TGTGCCAGCAGTGAGATTAGCCAGAACACCGGGGAGCCGTTTTTT. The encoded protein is CASSEISQNTGEPFF.

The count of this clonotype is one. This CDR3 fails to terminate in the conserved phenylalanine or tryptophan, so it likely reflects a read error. The CDR3 DNA sequence: TGTGCCAGCAGCCAGGGACTCTCCCGGGACTTCTCCTACGAGCAGTACCTC. Amino acids: CASSQGLSRDFSYEQYL. J is TRBJ2-7 and V is TRBV4-2, with D maybe TRBD2 (6 bases). From germline, CDR1 is LGHNA and CDR2 YNFKEQ. The CDR3 is 17 amino acids. Trimming removed 3 bases at V and 0 bases at J, with 18 bases between.

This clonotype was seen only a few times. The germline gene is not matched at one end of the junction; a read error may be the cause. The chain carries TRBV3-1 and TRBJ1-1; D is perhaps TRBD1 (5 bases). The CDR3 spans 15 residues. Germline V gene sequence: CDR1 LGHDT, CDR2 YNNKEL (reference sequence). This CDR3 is CASSQDLGDGTEAFF. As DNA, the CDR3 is TGTGCCAGCAGTCAAGACTTAGGGGATGGCACTGAAGCTTTCTTT.

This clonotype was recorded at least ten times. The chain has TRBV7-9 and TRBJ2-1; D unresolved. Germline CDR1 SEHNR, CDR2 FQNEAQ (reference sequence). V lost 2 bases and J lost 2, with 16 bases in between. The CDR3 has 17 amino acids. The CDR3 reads CASSLNGGDKPYNEQFF. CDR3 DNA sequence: TGTGCCAGCAGCTTAAATGGTGGGGATAAACCCTACAATGAGCAGTTCTTC.

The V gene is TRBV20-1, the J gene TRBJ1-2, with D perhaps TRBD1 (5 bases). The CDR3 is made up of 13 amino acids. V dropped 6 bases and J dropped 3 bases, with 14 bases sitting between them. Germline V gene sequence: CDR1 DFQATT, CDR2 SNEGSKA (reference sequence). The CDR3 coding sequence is TGCAGTGCCCCGGACACTGGGGACTATGGCTACACCTTC. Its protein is CSAPDTGDYGYTF.

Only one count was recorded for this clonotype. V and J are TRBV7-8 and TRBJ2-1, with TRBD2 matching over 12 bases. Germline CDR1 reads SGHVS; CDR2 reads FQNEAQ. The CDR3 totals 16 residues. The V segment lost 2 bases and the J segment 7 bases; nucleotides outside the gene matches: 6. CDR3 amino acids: CASSLTPSGGVNEQFF. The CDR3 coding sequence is TGTGCCAGCAGCTTAACGCCTAGCGGGGGGGTGAATGAGCAGTTCTTC.

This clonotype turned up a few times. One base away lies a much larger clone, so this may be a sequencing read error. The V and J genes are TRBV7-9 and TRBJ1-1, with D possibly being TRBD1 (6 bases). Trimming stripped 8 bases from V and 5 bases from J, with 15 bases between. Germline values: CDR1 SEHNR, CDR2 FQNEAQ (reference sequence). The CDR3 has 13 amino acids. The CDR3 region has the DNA TGTGCCAGCTTTTGGGGGGCCAGTACTGAAGCTTTCTTT. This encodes CASFWGASTEAFF.

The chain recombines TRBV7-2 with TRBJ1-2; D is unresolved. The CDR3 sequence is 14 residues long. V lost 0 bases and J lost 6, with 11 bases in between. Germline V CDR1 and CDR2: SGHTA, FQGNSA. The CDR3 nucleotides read TGTGCCAGCAGCTTAGCGGAGGGCAACCATGGCTACACCTTC. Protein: CASSLAEGNHGYTF.

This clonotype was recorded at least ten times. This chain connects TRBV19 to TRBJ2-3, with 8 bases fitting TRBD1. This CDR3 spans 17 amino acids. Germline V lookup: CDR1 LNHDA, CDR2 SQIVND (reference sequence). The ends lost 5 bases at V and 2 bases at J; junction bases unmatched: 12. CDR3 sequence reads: CASSLTGTGGTTDTQYF. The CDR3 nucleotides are TGTGCCAGTAGTCTTACCGGGACAGGAGGTACCACAGATACGCAGTATTTT.

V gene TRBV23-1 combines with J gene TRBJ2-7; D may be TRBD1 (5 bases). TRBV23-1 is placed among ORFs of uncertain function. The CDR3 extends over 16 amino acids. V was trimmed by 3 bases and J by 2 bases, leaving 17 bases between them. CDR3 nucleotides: TGCGCCAGCAGTCATTGTTTGACAGTTAAAGCCTACGAGCAGTACTTC. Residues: CASSHCLTVKAYEQYF.

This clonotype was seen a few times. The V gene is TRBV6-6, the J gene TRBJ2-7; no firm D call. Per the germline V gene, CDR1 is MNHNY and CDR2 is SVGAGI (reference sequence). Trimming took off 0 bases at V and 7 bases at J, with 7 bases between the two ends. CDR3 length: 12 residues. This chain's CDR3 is CASSYSVHEQYF. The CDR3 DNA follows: TGTGCCAGCAGTTACTCTGTCCATGAGCAGTACTTC.

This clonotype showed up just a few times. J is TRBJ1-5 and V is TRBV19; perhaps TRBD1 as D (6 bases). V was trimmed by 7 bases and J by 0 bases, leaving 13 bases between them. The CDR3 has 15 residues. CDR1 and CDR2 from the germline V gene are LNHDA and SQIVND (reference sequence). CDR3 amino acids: CASIAGTRSNQPQHF. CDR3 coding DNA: TGTGCCAGTATAGCGGGGACACGTAGCAATCAGCCCCAGCATTTT.

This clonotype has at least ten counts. The CDR3, as DNA: TGTGCCAGTAGTATTATTGAGAACACTGAAGCTTTCTTT. Translated, it gives CASSIIENTEAFF. The chain employs TRBV19 and TRBJ1-1; the D is unclear. CDR1 and CDR2 from the germline V gene are LNHDA and SQIVND (reference sequence). Trimming stripped 3 bases from V and 1 base from J, with 6 bases between. The CDR3 totals 13 residues.

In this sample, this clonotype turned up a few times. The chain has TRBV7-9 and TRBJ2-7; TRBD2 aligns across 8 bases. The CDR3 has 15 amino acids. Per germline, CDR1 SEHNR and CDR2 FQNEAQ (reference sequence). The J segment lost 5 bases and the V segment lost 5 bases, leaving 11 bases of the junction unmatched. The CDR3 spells CASSAHLAGYNEQYF. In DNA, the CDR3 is TGTGCCAGCAGCGCACACTTAGCGGGATATAACGAGCAGTACTTC.

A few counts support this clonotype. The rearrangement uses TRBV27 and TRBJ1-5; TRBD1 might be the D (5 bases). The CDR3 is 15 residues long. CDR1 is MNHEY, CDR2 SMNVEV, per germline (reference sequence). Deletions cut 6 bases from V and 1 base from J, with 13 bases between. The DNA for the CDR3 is TGTGCCAGCAGGACCCGGGACGGCAGCAATCAGCCCCAGCATTTT. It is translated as CASRTRDGSNQPQHF.

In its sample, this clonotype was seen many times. CDR3 residues: CASSQARTSTSTDTQYF. The CDR3 region has the DNA TGCGCCAGCAGCCAAGCGAGGACATCCACTAGCACAGATACGCAGTATTTT. V and J are TRBV4-3 and TRBJ2-3, with D possibly being TRBD1 (5 bases). The CDR3 totals 17 residues. The V and J ends lost 1 base and 0 bases respectively, with 14 bases between them. Germline CDR1 LGHNA, CDR2 YSLEER.